The source of this T cell receptor beta chain is a study of blood T cell repertoires in COVID-19. Study as a whole: The cDNA or gDNA used as material had been derived from T cells, B-cell-depleted T cells, or PBMCs.

Deletions cut 4 bases from V and 6 bases from J, with 12 bases between. Per germline, CDR1 SGHTA and CDR2 FQGNSA. The CDR3 is 13 amino acids. The repertoire was sequenced with immunoSEQ multiplex PCR; TCRdb's copy has only in-frame clones and lacks some. The repertoire includes about 150,000 clones, around 86% of them detected once, and approximately 3.5% sits in the top ten. The sequenced sample was peripheral blood. The chain is built from TRBV7-2 and TRBJ1-2; D may be TRBD1 (5 bases). This receptor was obtained from a man aged 65 to 79 with acute or convalescent COVID-19. CDR3 residues: CASSSPGPNGYTF. The CDR3 DNA is TGTGCCAGCAGCTCCCCAGGGCCCAATGGCTACACCTTC.